This T cell receptor beta chain appears in the sequencing data of a study of OX40 agonist ivuxolimab in advanced cancers. The table came from immunoSEQ multiplex PCR; TCRdb's copy has only in-frame clones and leaves some out. The repertoire holds some 74,000 clones, with approximately 78% as singletons. This clone was recorded a few times. The sample here was CD4+ or CD8+ T cells sorted from blood, taken in a trial of the OX40 agonist ivuxolimab. The receptor's source is an adult with an advanced solid tumor such as melanoma, head and neck, liver or kidney cancer.

This CDR3 reads CASSGQGPRNEQFF. The CDR3 coding sequence is TGTGCCAGCTCAGGACAGGGGCCCCGAAATGAGCAGTTCTTC. This rearrangement joins TRBV18 to TRBJ2-1; TRBD1 agrees at 9 bases. CDR3 length: 14 residues. CDR1 and CDR2 from the germline V gene are KGHSH and LQKENI. J lost 7 bases, V lost 5 bases, and 6 bases had no gene match.